These T cell receptor beta chains were read from a single sample in a study of PD-1 blockade in mismatch repair-deficient tumors. TCRdb keeps only in-frame clones here, not all; method: immunoSEQ multiplex PCR. The repertoire holds about 100,000 clones, with roughly four fifths as singletons. Sequencing was performed on peripheral blood, taken 35 to 37 weeks after starting pembrolizumab. These receptors all stem from an adult with mismatch repair-deficient cancer. Both conserved end residues are part of each CDR3. D genes are given only for firm matches. Clone size, where shown, is once, few, many, or a class for clones that have expanded.

clone_size,j_call,d_call,v_call,cdr3_nt,cdr3_aa
NA,TRBJ2-6,NA,TRBV7-9,TGTGCCAGCAGCTTAGAGACCAGGGGTGGGGCCAACGTCCTGACTTTC,CASSLETRGGANVLTF
once,TRBJ2-5,TRBD2,TRBV30,TGTGCCTGGAGTATCCGGGTTAGCGGGAGAGAGACCCAGTACTTC,CAWSIRVSGRETQYF
NA,TRBJ2-4,TRBD2,TRBV6-1,TGTGCCAGCAGTCCCGGGGGGGTTAAGAGGTACATTCAGTACTTC,CASSPGGVKRYIQYF
NA,TRBJ2-1,TRBD2,TRBV6-6,TGTGCCAGCACTAACAGTCCTAGCGGGCCCCCAGATGAGCAGTTCTTC,CASTNSPSGPPDEQFF
NA,TRBJ1-1,NA,TRBV6-9,TGTGCCAGCAGACGGGGGCCCATCTCTGAAGCTTTCTTT,CASRRGPISEAFF
NA,TRBJ2-3,TRBD1,TRBV29-1,TGCAGCGTTGGGACAGGGGAGAGGGGCACAGATACGCAGTATTTT,CSVGTGERGTDTQYF
NA,TRBJ2-1,NA,TRBV5-1,TGCGCCAGCAGCTTTAGGGCTAGCGATGCCTACAATGAGCAGTTCTTC,CASSFRASDAYNEQFF
NA,TRBJ1-1,NA,TRBV4-2,TGTGCCAGCAGCCAAGTCAGAGAGGTCACTGAAGCTTTCTTT,CASSQVREVTEAFF
NA,TRBJ1-1,NA,TRBV30,TGTGCCTGGAGTGTGGGCTTGGGTAACACTGAAGCTTTCTTT,CAWSVGLGNTEAFF
NA,TRBJ2-2,NA,TRBV5-1,TGCGCCAGCAGCCTGAGCGTAACCGGGGAGCTGTTTTTT,CASSLSVTGELFF
NA,TRBJ2-2,TRBD2,TRBV5-4,TGTGCCAGCAGCTTGGGACTAGCGGGAGGGAACGGGGAGCTGTTTTTT,CASSLGLAGGNGELFF
NA,TRBJ1-2,NA,TRBV29-1,TGCAGCGTTCAGGGCAACTATGGCTACACCTTC,CSVQGNYGYTF
NA,TRBJ1-1,NA,TRBV14,TGTGCCAGCAGCCAAGATCTTGACGGGGGGATTGAAGCTTTCTTT,CASSQDLDGGIEAFF
NA,TRBJ2-3,NA,TRBV5-4,TGTGCCAGCAGCTTGGAGGCAGGGATCTTTCATAGCACAGATACGCAGTATTTT,CASSLEAGIFHSTDTQYF
NA,TRBJ1-2,TRBD1,TRBV7-3,TGTGCCAGCAGCTGGGACAGTAATGGCTACACCTTC,CASSWDSNGYTF
NA,TRBJ2-1,NA,TRBV4-1,TGCGCCAGCAGCGTACAGGGTGGAAATGAGCAGTTCTTC,CASSVQGGNEQFF
NA,TRBJ2-2,TRBD1,TRBV6-6,TGTGCCAGCAGTAAGACAGGGACACTCACCGGGGAGCTGTTTTTT,CASSKTGTLTGELFF
NA,TRBJ2-2,NA,TRBV4-3,TGCGCCAGCAGCCAAGATCTGGGAAGCACCGGGGAGCTGTTTTTT,CASSQDLGSTGELFF
NA,TRBJ1-2,NA,TRBV18,TGTGCCAGCTCACCACCAGAGGATAGCTATGGCTACACCTTC,CASSPPEDSYGYTF
NA,TRBJ2-7,NA,TRBV6-5,TGTGCCACCAATGGGGAATTCAGCTACGAGCAGTACTTC,CATNGEFSYEQYF
NA,TRBJ1-2,NA,TRBV30,TGTGCCTGGAGTAACTGGGGGCTCGGGGGCTACACCTTC,CAWSNWGLGGYTF